The 15 T cell receptor beta chains given below trace back to one sample, sequenced in a study of T cell repertoires in cytomegalovirus infection. TCRdb passed the reads through MiXCR, listing each CDR3 protein once. Altogether 150,000 to 160,000 distinct CDR3 sequences are present, around 24% being singletons, with the ten largest covering roughly 11%. Sequencing input: PBMCs. The receptors come from a human donor in good health (CMV status not recorded). Some clones in this sample may be carry-over from other donors' samples.

Concerning this clonotype itself: This could be a read error, since a much larger clone is one nucleotide away. This chain uses TRBV7-2 with TRBJ2-7; 8 bases map to TRBD1. V shed 7 bases and J 2 bases; nucleotides not matched to a gene: 4. CDR1 is SGHTA and CDR2 is FQGNSA in the germline V gene. The CDR3 is made up of 13 amino acids. In nucleotides, the CDR3 is TGTGCCAGCATCACGGGACAGGCCTACGAGCAGTACTTC. This codes for CASITGQAYEQYF.

A remark on this clonotype: A much larger clonotype is one base distant, so this may be a read error. This chain connects TRBV7-9 to TRBJ1-3, with D unresolved. In germline, CDR1 is SEHNR, CDR2 FQNEAQ (reference sequence). Trimming removed 5 bases from V and 4 bases from J, with 12 bases in between. The CDR3 loop spans 14 amino acids. CDR3 sequence: CASSICDSGNTIYF. CDR3 in DNA: TGTGCCAGCAGCATTTGCGACTCCGGAAACACCATATATTTT.

This clonotype was seen many times. The rearrangement links TRBV7-2 to TRBJ1-1, with 7 nucleotides matching TRBD1. CDR3 size: 19 residues. J gave up 0 bases and V 3 bases, and 16 bases lay outside the gene matches. Germline loops: CDR1 SGHTA, CDR2 FQGNSA. The CDR3 DNA sequence: TGTGCCAGCAGCTTGGCTAGCCTTTGGACAGGTGACATGAACACTGAAGCTTTCTTT. Residues: CASSLASLWTGDMNTEAFF.

This clonotype was seen many times. The rearrangement joins TRBV7-2 to TRBJ2-5, with D hard to call. V was pared by 4 bases and J by 1 base, with 7 bases between. The CDR3 covers 13 residues. Germline CDR1 SGHTA, CDR2 FQGNSA. The CDR3 protein is CASSSSFQETQYF. Here the CDR3 DNA reads TGTGCCAGCAGCTCCAGCTTCCAAGAGACCCAGTACTTC.

In its sample, this clonotype was seen many times. This chain uses TRBV7-2 with TRBJ1-2; 9 positions agree with TRBD1. Germline lookup yields CDR1 SGHTA and CDR2 FQGNSA. This CDR3 comprises 15 residues. The ends lost 5 bases at V and 2 bases at J; junction bases unmatched: 6. CDR3 coding DNA: TGTGCCAGCAGCAAGAACAGGGGGCGCAACTATGGCTACACCTTC. Amino acid sequence: CASSKNRGRNYGYTF.

This chain connects TRBV29-1 to TRBJ2-2; D perhaps matches TRBD1 (5 bases). CDR3 length: 13 amino acids. Trimming shortened V by 6 bases and J by 4 bases, and 12 bases separated the two germline ends. Germline CDR1 SQVTM, CDR2 ANQGSEA. In nucleotides, the CDR3 is TGCAGCGTGGGGCCCTCGGGCACCGGGGAGCTGTTTTTT. This translates into CSVGPSGTGELFF.

This clonotype has more than one count but fewer than ten. This sequence joins TRBV7-8 and TRBJ2-1, with D maybe TRBD2 (6 bases). The CDR3 length is 17 residues. The V and J ends lost 1 base and 1 base respectively, with 14 bases between them. Germline CDR1 reads SGHVS; CDR2 reads FQNEAQ. In DNA form, the CDR3 reads TGTGCCAGCAGCTTAGTTCGGGGGTCCCCTTCCTACAATGAGCAGTTCTTC. Protein: CASSLVRGSPSYNEQFF.

J is TRBJ2-5 and V is TRBV28, with D maybe TRBD2 (5 bases). The CDR3 is 12 residues long. Trimming removed 7 bases at V and 1 base at J, with 7 bases between. Germline V CDR1 and CDR2: MDHEN, SYDVKM. CDR3 sequence: CASMDFQETQYF. The CDR3 bases are TGTGCCAGCATGGACTTCCAAGAGACCCAGTACTTC.

This clonotype was seen many times. This chain links TRBV12-3 or TRBV12-4 with TRBJ2-7; D remains unclear. The CDR3 extends over 14 amino acids. The V and J ends lost 7 bases and 3 bases respectively, with 16 bases between them. The CDR3, as DNA: TGTGCCAGCACTTTTAGGTTAGGGCGCTACGAGCAGTACTTC. It is translated as CASTFRLGRYEQYF.

The chain carries TRBV12-3 or TRBV12-4 and TRBJ2-1; D remains ambiguous. The CDR3 extends over 14 amino acids. Trimming cost V 7 bases and J 0 bases, with 10 bases left between them. CDR3 amino acids: CASTLGSSYNEQFF. The CDR3 nucleotides read TGTGCCAGCACCCTGGGTAGCTCCTACAATGAGCAGTTCTTC.

In this sample, this clonotype turned up once. The CDR3 DNA sequence: TGTGCCAGCGGTAAAGGAGGGGCCGGAACCGGGGAGCTGTTTTTT. This sequence encodes CASGKGGAGTGELFF. This chain connects TRBV28 to TRBJ2-2; possibly TRBD2 for D (6 bases). The CDR3 consists of 15 residues. V was pared by 8 bases and J by 5 bases, with 18 bases between. Germline CDR1 is MDHEN and CDR2 is SYDVKM.

This chain connects TRBV20-1 to TRBJ2-1; D is undetermined. Per germline, CDR1 DFQATT and CDR2 SNEGSKA (reference sequence). CDR3 length: 14 residues. V lost 0 bases, J lost 4 bases, and 10 bases lay in between. The CDR3 DNA reads as TGCAGTGCTAGAGATCAGGCAGGATACAATGAGCAGTTCTTC. Translating gives CSARDQAGYNEQFF.

The chain has TRBV20-1 and TRBJ2-3, with TRBD2 identical over 8 bases. The CDR3 totals 13 residues. The germline V gene has CDR1 DFQATT and CDR2 SNEGSKA (reference sequence). The V gene end was trimmed by 6 bases and the J gene end by 2 bases; junction bases not matched to a gene: 4. CDR3 sequence reads: CSAQTSATDTQYF. The CDR3, as DNA: TGCAGTGCGCAGACTAGCGCCACAGATACGCAGTATTTT.

The CDR3, as DNA: TGTGCCAGCAGTCGGGACGGTAGCAATCAGCCCCAGCATTTT. Amino acid sequence: CASSRDGSNQPQHF. The chain couples TRBV6-5 to TRBJ1-5, with D maybe TRBD1 (5 bases). Trimming stripped 5 bases from V and 0 bases from J, with 8 bases between. The CDR3 covers 14 residues. CDR1 is MNHEY, CDR2 SVGAGI, per germline.

This clonotype was recorded many times. This sequence joins TRBV7-2 and TRBJ1-3, with D perhaps matching TRBD1 (5 bases). Trimming took off 4 bases at V and 10 bases at J, with 11 bases between the two ends. Germline V CDR1 and CDR2: SGHTA, FQGNSA. The CDR3 is 12 amino acids. Here the CDR3 reads CASSSERGTIYF. The CDR3 DNA follows: TGTGCCAGCAGCTCCGAGCGGGGGACCATATATTTT.